The clone carrying this TCR beta chain was found once. Its antigen remains unknown. V was pared by 7 bases and J by 4 bases, with 19 bases between. Per the germline V gene, CDR1 is LNHDA and CDR2 is SQIVND (reference sequence). This CDR3 is built from 16 residues. This sample is drawn from a study of cytomegalovirus exposure and HLA in healthy donors. General observations from the study: In a later analysis, at a false discovery rate of 0.05, 17,000 or so TCR beta sequences matched HLA alleles.

With 60 Vbeta and 13 Jbeta primers, the PCR was carried out. The data were produced by immunoSEQ multiplex PCR, yet TCRdb's version contains in-frame clones alone and is incomplete. The sample shows some 120,000 clones, 80% to 90% of them seen only once. This sequence was found in a man aged 40-49 years in good health and CMV-seronegative. Sequenced: PBMCs. The rearrangement uses TRBV19 and TRBJ2-2, with D tentatively TRBD1 (6 bases). The DNA for the CDR3 is TGTGCCAGTATGTTTTCGCCCCAGGGGAGCACCGGGGAGCTGTTTTTT. It specifies CASMFSPQGSTGELFF.